The 3 T cell receptor beta chains reported below all come from one sample, sequenced in a study of response to subunit inactivated influenza vaccine. From the RT-PCR reads, TCRdb called clonotypes with MiXCR, one entry per CDR3 protein. There are about 540,000 distinct CDR3 sequences in the sample; under 30% occur only once, and 2.5% to 3.5% lies in the top ten. These data also featured in a second study, about T cells expressing NK-cell markers. That source notes: Production of TCR beta cDNA relied on 5'RACE template switching with UMIs.

Sequencing was performed on CD4+ T cells sorted from PBMCs, taken 11 to 12 days after vaccination. All receptors derive from a man aged 45-65 years who received an inactivated influenza vaccine.

This chain links TRBV12-3 or TRBV12-4 with TRBJ2-7; tentatively, D is TRBD2 (6 bases). The CDR3 extends over 12 amino acids. V lost 6 bases, J lost 5 bases, and 11 bases lay in between. This CDR3 is CASRTPGDEQYF. The CDR3 nucleotides are TGTGCCAGCAGGACTCCGGGAGACGAGCAGTACTTC.

This clonotype has more than one count but fewer than ten. V is TRBV5-1 and J is TRBJ1-2, with D maybe TRBD1 (5 bases). This CDR3 contains 13 residues. V dropped 0 bases and J dropped 8 bases, with 11 bases sitting between them. From germline, CDR1 is SGHRS and CDR2 YFSETQ. The CDR3 nucleotides are TGCGCCAGCAGCTTGGTAGGGGCGGAGGGCTACACCTTC. It yields the protein CASSLVGAEGYTF.

This sequence joins TRBV27 and TRBJ2-7, with 8 bases that match TRBD2. The CDR3 has 15 amino acids. J lost 2 bases, V lost 7 bases, and 10 bases had no gene match. Germline V gene lookup returns CDR1 MNHEY and CDR2 SMNVEV (reference sequence). DNA for the CDR3: TGTGCCAGCACCCCCTCTGTTAGCGGGACCTACGAGCAGTACTTC. Translated, it gives CASTPSVSGTYEQYF.